This entry lists 4 T cell receptor beta chains sequenced from one sample in a study of blood T cell repertoires in COVID-19. This table comes from immunoSEQ multiplex PCR, and its TCRdb copy is limited to in-frame clones, with some not included. Seen here are over 250,000 clones, around four fifths observed once, and the top ten hold 8% to 10%. Sequencing was done on a sample of peripheral blood. The receptors shown here come from a woman aged 45-65 years who had recovered from COVID-19.

This clone was detected once. The chain employs TRBV6-2 or TRBV6-3 and TRBJ2-7; the match to TRBD1 covers 11 bases. V lost 4 bases and J lost 5; bases outside the gene matches: 7. CDR3 length equals 15 residues. Germline values: CDR1 MNHEY, CDR2 SVGEGT. The chain's CDR3 is CASSSPGQGVNEQYF. CDR3 bases: TGTGCCAGCAGTTCTCCGGGACAGGGGGTAAACGAGCAGTACTTC.

The rearrangement uses TRBV12-3 or TRBV12-4 and TRBJ1-1; D is unclear. V gave up 7 bases and J gave up 10 bases, with 16 bases separating them. The CDR3 has 12 residues. The chain's CDR3 is CASTGFEAAAFF. DNA for the CDR3: TGTGCCAGCACTGGATTCGAGGCAGCAGCTTTCTTT.

This sequence joins TRBV4-1 and TRBJ2-3, with 9 bases matching TRBD2. This CDR3 comprises 17 residues. Looked up from germline, CDR1 is MGHRA and CDR2 is YSYEKL. The J segment lost 5 bases and the V segment lost 1 base, leaving 10 bases of the junction unmatched. The CDR3 region has the DNA TGCGCCAGCAGCCAAGTGTTTGGCGGGGGGGCCGGAGATACGCAGTATTTT. Residues: CASSQVFGGGAGDTQYF.

The chain employs TRBV28 and TRBJ1-4; D is unclear. The ends were cut back, 10 bases at V and 0 bases at J, with 12 bases in the middle. There are 14 residues in the CDR3. Per germline, CDR1 MDHEN and CDR2 SYDVKM. This chain's CDR3 is CATGRPTTNEKLFF. CDR3 DNA: TGTGCCACCGGGAGGCCTACAACTAATGAAAAACTGTTTTTT.